The table lists the clone carrying this T cell receptor beta chain with many counts. The trim removed 10 bases at V and 4 bases at J, leaving 6 bases unmatched. Germline loops: CDR1 MNHNS, CDR2 SASEGT. This CDR3 is 13 amino acids long. The entry originates in a study of human T cells and chemical hapten exposure. Unique molecular identifiers were linked by the library to individual cDNA molecules. TCRdb re-called the RACE reads through MiXCR, storing one row per CDR3 protein. This sample carries roughly 45,000 distinct CDR3 sequences, about 10% of them seen once, and the ten largest clones take approximately 4.5%. The time point was: patch test 1, 2 weeks after DPC sensitization. Described treatment: therapeutic diphenylcyclopropenone sensitization with weekly scalp DPC.

The input for sequencing was whole blood, taken in connection with sensitization to the hapten diphenylcyclopropenone (DPC). The clonotype was recovered from a woman aged 50 to 60 with alopecia areata. Some clones in this sample may be carry-over from other donors' samples. The genes are TRBV6-1 and TRBJ2-3; TRBD1 agrees at 9 bases. This chain's CDR3 is CATSRDRADTQYF. CDR3 DNA: TGTGCCACCAGCCGGGACAGGGCAGATACGCAGTATTTT.